A single sample is the source of the 19 T cell receptor beta chains below, sequenced in a study of cytomegalovirus exposure and HLA in healthy donors. Both 60 Vbeta primers and 13 Jbeta primers went into the PCR. Assay used: immunoSEQ multiplex PCR; TCRdb lists only in-frame clones, some missing. The table shows over 85,000 clones, with approximately 86% occurring only once. The source material was PBMCs. The receptors derive from a man in his forties in good health and CMV-seronegative.

The V and J genes are TRBV7-8 and TRBJ1-1; no clear D. Per germline, CDR1 SGHVS and CDR2 FQNEAQ. Deletions cut 6 bases from V and 0 bases from J, with 5 bases between. The CDR3 length is 12 residues. The CDR3 nucleotides read TGTGCCAGCAGACCAGTGAACACTGAAGCTTTCTTT. The encoded protein is CASRPVNTEAFF.

This clone was counted between two and nine times. The chain links TRBV6-1 to TRBJ2-1, with D unclear. V gave up 4 bases and J gave up 8 bases, with 6 bases separating them. This CDR3 comprises 11 residues. Germline V gene sequence: CDR1 MNHNS, CDR2 SASEGT. The chain's CDR3 is CASSARDEQFF. The DNA for the CDR3 is TGTGCCAGCAGTGCCCGGGATGAGCAGTTCTTC.

This sequence joins TRBV5-1 and TRBJ1-5; maybe TRBD1 (5 bases). The V gene's germline CDR1 is SGHRS and CDR2 YFSETQ. The CDR3 has 14 residues. V lost 4 bases and J 10 bases, leaving 18 bases between the germline ends. The CDR3 DNA reads as TGCGCCAGCAGCCTGGACGGGGCGCGGGGCCCCCAGCATTTT. Translation gives CASSLDGARGPQHF.

This clone was found once. The chain couples TRBV14 to TRBJ1-2; possible D gene TRBD1, 5 bases. The CDR3 covers 13 residues. Germline V gene lookup returns CDR1 SGHDN and CDR2 FVKESK. V shed 6 bases and J shed 4 bases, with 12 bases lying between them. CDR3 in amino acids: CASRLRVPYGYTF. The DNA of the CDR3 is TGTGCCAGCAGACTCAGGGTTCCCTATGGCTACACCTTC.

This chain uses TRBV7-9 with TRBJ1-5, with no clear D. Deletions cut 3 bases from V and 4 bases from J, with 10 bases between. Germline assignment: CDR1 SEHNR and CDR2 FQNEAQ (reference sequence). The CDR3 extends over 14 amino acids. CDR3 nucleotide sequence: TGTGCCAGCAGCTTGTCTTACGAGAATCAGCCCCAGCATTTT. It codes for CASSLSYENQPQHF. Variable domain in full (rest from reference TRBV7-9 and TRBJ1-5): DTGVSQNPRHKITKRGQNVTFRCDPISEHNRLYWYRQTLGQGPEFLTYFQNEAQLEKSRLLSDRFSAERPKGSFSTLEIQRTEQGDSAMYLCASSLSYENQPQHFGDGTRLSIL.

The chain is built from TRBV6-6 and TRBJ2-5; TRBD1 matches 7 bases. J was trimmed by 5 bases and V by 6 bases; bases with no gene match: 6. Germline V gene lookup returns CDR1 MNHNY and CDR2 SVGAGI (reference sequence). The CDR3 runs 13 residues. The CDR3 loop is CASRFRGMETQYF. The CDR3 nucleotides read TGTGCCAGCAGATTCAGGGGGATGGAGACCCAGTACTTC.

The chain has TRBV5-4 and TRBJ1-1; 8 bases are shared with TRBD1. V shed 4 bases and J 4 bases; nucleotides not matched to a gene: 9. The V gene's germline CDR1 is SGHNT and CDR2 YYREEE (reference sequence). CDR3 length equals 15 residues. The CDR3 bases are TGTGCCAGCAGCCAGCAGACAGGGGTAGGCACTGAAGCTTTCTTT. Its protein product is CASSQQTGVGTEAFF.

This chain joins TRBV28 and TRBJ2-7; the D gene is possibly TRBD2 (6 bases). Trimming removed 5 bases at V and 3 bases at J, with 17 bases between. The germline V gene has CDR1 MDHEN and CDR2 SYDVKM. There are 15 residues in the CDR3. CDR3 sequence (DNA): TGTGCCAGCAGTCCTTGGACTATGGGAGGCTACGAGCAGTACTTC. This translates into CASSPWTMGGYEQYF.

This clone was recorded once. The gene calls are TRBV5-1 and TRBJ1-2; D ambiguous. Germline CDR1 and CDR2: SGHRS and YFSETQ. Trimming took off 0 bases at V and 7 bases at J, with 13 bases between the two ends. The CDR3 length is 14 residues. CDR3 residues: CASSLGAGTVGYTF. In DNA form, the CDR3 reads TGCGCCAGCAGCTTGGGGGCGGGCACGGTTGGCTACACCTTC.

The gene calls are TRBV7-2 and TRBJ1-5; D ambiguous. Germline CDR1 SGHTA, CDR2 FQGNSA. This CDR3 has 16 amino acids. Trimming removed 1 base from V and 0 bases from J, with 10 bases in between. CDR3 amino acids: CASSLGPGLSNQPQHF. Written as DNA, the CDR3 is TGTGCCAGCAGCTTAGGGCCAGGTCTTAGCAATCAGCCCCAGCATTTT.

The genes are TRBV9 and TRBJ2-3; the D gene is possibly TRBD2 (5 bases). The V gene lost 0 bases and the J gene lost 3 bases, with 11 bases spanning the gap. The CDR3 has 15 amino acids. The germline V gene has CDR1 SGDLS and CDR2 YYNGEE. CDR3 coding DNA: TGTGCCAGCAGCGTAGTGAGCGGTGGTACAGATACGCAGTATTTT. Amino acid sequence: CASSVVSGGTDTQYF.

This clone was detected only a few times. The rearrangement uses TRBV7-2 and TRBJ2-1; TRBD2 agrees at 8 bases. The CDR3 extends over 15 amino acids. Per the germline V gene, CDR1 is SGHTA and CDR2 is FQGNSA. Unmatched junction bases numbered 8, after V lost 7 bases and J lost 3 bases. In DNA form, the CDR3 reads TGTGCCAGCACCCAACGGGGGGGCCGCTACAATGAGCAGTTCTTC. Protein product: CASTQRGGRYNEQFF. Supplemented by reference TRBV7-2 and TRBJ2-1, the full variable domain reads GAGVSQSPSNKVTEKGKDVELRCDPISGHTALYWYRQSLGQGLEFLIYFQGNSAPDKSGLPSDRFSAERTGGSVSTLTIQRTQQEDSAVYLCASTQRGGRYNEQFFGPGTRLTVL.

CDR3 sequence reads: CASTPLGEGDTEAFF. In nucleotides, the CDR3 is TGTGCCAGCACCCCTCTAGGGGAGGGTGACACTGAAGCTTTCTTT. This sequence joins TRBV6-1 and TRBJ1-1, with D perhaps TRBD1 (5 bases). CDR1 is MNHNS and CDR2 is SASEGT in the germline V gene. The CDR3 covers 15 residues. Trimming pared 7 bases from V and 3 bases from J, leaving 18 bases between.

The genes are TRBV11-3 and TRBJ2-7, with a tentative D call TRBD2 (5 bases). CDR1 is SGHNT and CDR2 is YENEEA in the germline V gene. This CDR3 is 14 amino acids long. Trimming removed 1 base from V and 6 bases from J, with 13 bases in between. This chain's CDR3 is CASSLGGKEAEQYF. The CDR3, as DNA: TGTGCCAGCAGCTTAGGAGGGAAAGAGGCCGAGCAGTACTTC.

This clone was seen more than once but under ten times. The rearrangement links TRBV5-4 to TRBJ2-2; TRBD2 matches at 9 bases. Germline loops: CDR1 SGHNT, CDR2 YYREEE (reference sequence). The trim removed 2 bases at V and 5 bases at J, leaving 7 bases unmatched. The CDR3 is 16 residues long. As DNA, the CDR3 is TGTGCCAGCAGCTTCGGCGGGGGGGCCAGGACCGGGGAGCTGTTTTTT. Translated: CASSFGGGARTGELFF. The full variable domain, in which reference TRBV5-4 and TRBJ2-2 provide the parts outside the CDR3, is ETGVTQSPTHLIKTRGQQVTLRCSSQSGHNTVSWYQQALGQGPQFIFQYYREEENGRGNFPPRFSGLQFPNYSSELNVNALELDDSALYLCASSFGGGARTGELFFGEGSRLTVL.

The rearrangement joins TRBV6-5 to TRBJ1-6; 7 bases match TRBD1. J lost 7 bases, V lost 6 bases, and 12 bases had no gene match. Germline V gene lookup returns CDR1 MNHEY and CDR2 SVGAGI. This CDR3 comprises 16 residues. In nucleotides, the CDR3 is TGTGCCAGCAGATACGACAGGGAGCAACGAAATTCACCCCTCCACTTT. This translates into CASRYDREQRNSPLHF.

This clone was detected only a few times. V gene TRBV28 combines with J gene TRBJ1-1; 7 bases align to TRBD1. V lost 5 bases, J lost 1 base, and 1 base stayed unmatched. This CDR3 has 13 amino acids. Germline CDR1 reads MDHEN; CDR2 reads SYDVKM. In DNA, the CDR3 is TGTGCCAGCAGTGGACAGGCGAACACTGAAGCTTTCTTT. Encoded protein: CASSGQANTEAFF.

The J gene is TRBJ1-5, the V gene TRBV1; the D call TRBD1 from the table was never checked on the DNA. TRBV1 is listed as a pseudogene. The CDR3 runs 14 residues. The CDR3 is CTSSPPQSNQPQHF. DNA of the CDR3: TGCACCAGCAGCCCCCCCCAGAGCAATCAGCCCCAGCATTTT.

The table lists this clone with a count of one. The CDR3 is CASSSSGGKQFF. The CDR3 nucleotides are TGTGCCAGCAGTTCCTCCGGGGGGAAGCAGTTCTTC. The V call is TRBV28, the J call TRBJ2-1; 7 bases agree with TRBD2. With 4 bases clipped from V and 11 bases from J, the junction kept 5 bases outside the gene matches. The CDR3 contains 12 residues. Germline V gene data show CDR1 as MDHEN and CDR2 as SYDVKM.